The 23 T cell receptor beta chains below come from one sample, sequenced in a study of post-analysis software for immune sequencing data. The study's findings and limits: TRBV segments more frequent in patients than in controls numbered several and included TRBV5-6, TRBV5-1 and TRBV20-1.

Tagging with unique molecular identifiers was a feature of the TCR beta cDNA libraries. TCRdb itself ran the PCR reads through MiXCR, one entry per CDR3 protein. The data contain hundreds of thousands of distinct CDR3 sequences, roughly three fifths of them singletons. Their antigens remain unidentified. The specimen sequenced was blood. These receptors came from a girl aged 2 to 9 with multiple sclerosis.

V usage is TRBV25-1 and J usage is TRBJ1-2; a possible D gene is TRBD1 (5 bases). The V gene lost 2 bases and the J gene lost 7 bases, with 14 bases spanning the gap. The CDR3 is 14 amino acids. In germline, CDR1 is MGHDK, CDR2 SYGVNS. The CDR3 DNA reads as TGTGCCAGCAGTGAAACTCTTCGTAGGGGTGGCTACACCTTC. Protein product: CASSETLRRGGYTF.

This chain connects TRBV7-8 to TRBJ2-1, with 7 bases fitting TRBD1. CDR1 and CDR2 from the germline V gene are SGHVS and FQNEAQ. CDR3 length: 15 amino acids. Trimming at V came to 5 bases and at J to 5 bases, leaving 9 bases not matched to a gene. The CDR3 DNA reads TGTGCCAGCAGCCAGAGACAGGGTAGAGACAATGAGCAGTTCTTC. Its protein is CASSQRQGRDNEQFF.

This clonotype came up a few times. The rearrangement uses TRBV20-1 and TRBJ2-1, with a weak D call TRBD2 (5 bases). Trimming left V 3 bases short and J 0 bases short, with 9 bases between. CDR3 length: 14 residues. Germline CDR1 and CDR2: DFQATT and SNEGSKA (reference sequence). The DNA of the CDR3 is TGCAGTGCTAGTGGCAGCGGCTCCTACAATGAGCAGTTCTTC. Translation: CSASGSGSYNEQFF.

V gene TRBV12-3 or TRBV12-4 combines with J gene TRBJ2-7; TRBD1 agrees at 11 bases. The DNA matches TRBJ2-5 better at its end, which makes the J call doubtful. This CDR3 is 16 amino acids long. CDR3 nucleotide sequence: TGTGCCAGCAGACCGGACAGGGGGCGGCCCCATGAGACCCAGTACTTC. This codes for CASRPDRGRPHETQYF.

Points on this clonotype: Mismatch with germline at one junction end may stem from a read error. The chain joins TRBV7-2 to TRBJ2-1, with 9 bases lining up with TRBD2. Germline V gene data show CDR1 as SGHTA and CDR2 as FQGNSA. The CDR3 is 16 amino acids. The CDR3 is CASSLVRTSANNERFF. In DNA, the CDR3 is TGTGCCAGCAGCTTAGTCAGGACTAGCGCGAACAATGAGCGGTTCTTC.

The gene calls are TRBV7-3 and TRBJ2-1; 9 bases are shared with TRBD1. The V gene's germline CDR1 is SGHTA and CDR2 FQGTGA. This CDR3 has 11 residues. J lost 7 bases, V lost 8 bases, and 0 bases had no gene match. CDR3 nucleotides: TGTGCCAGCGGGACAGGGAATGAGCAGTTCTTC. Protein sequence: CASGTGNEQFF.

The chain combines TRBV7-9 with TRBJ2-5; no firm D call. This CDR3 contains 13 residues. The germline CDR1 and CDR2 sequences are SEHNR and FQNEAQ (reference sequence). Trimming took off 1 base at V and 5 bases at J, with 8 bases between the two ends. The CDR3 loop is CASSLGSTETQYF. The CDR3 DNA follows: TGTGCCAGCAGCTTAGGCAGTACTGAGACCCAGTACTTC.

The V call is TRBV2, the J call TRBJ1-2, with D perhaps TRBD1 (5 bases). V was clipped by 6 bases and J by 8 bases, with 10 bases between them. CDR3 length equals 11 residues. Germline lookup yields CDR1 SNHLY and CDR2 FYNNEI. The CDR3 coding sequence is TGTGCCAGCAGAGGACAAGGCGGCTACACCTTC. It translates to CASRGQGGYTF.

This clonotype showed up just a few times. This sequence joins TRBV6-2 or TRBV6-3 and TRBJ1-2; TRBD1 matches at 9 bases. The CDR3 is 14 residues long. Germline values: CDR1 MNHEY, CDR2 SVGEGT. V was pared by 6 bases and J by 8 bases, with 10 bases of the junction left unmatched. This CDR3 is CASRPGTGSYGYTF. CDR3 DNA sequence: TGTGCCAGCAGACCCGGGACAGGGTCGTACGGCTACACCTTC.

This clonotype was found a few times. This sequence joins TRBV6-5 and TRBJ2-5; the match to TRBD2 covers 10 bases. CDR1 MNHEY and CDR2 SVGAGI come from the germline V gene. This CDR3 has 17 residues. After removal of 0 bases from V and 5 bases from J, the junction contained 9 bases not matched to a gene. The CDR3 DNA is TGTGCCAGCAGTTACTCGGGGGGAGCGGGAGGGGAGGAGACCCAGTACTTC. Protein: CASSYSGGAGGEETQYF.

The chain combines TRBV7-3 with TRBJ2-2; tentatively, D is TRBD1 or TRBD2 (5 bases each). The germline V gene encodes CDR1 SGHTA and CDR2 FQGTGA. V was trimmed by 4 bases and J by 4 bases, leaving 19 bases between them. CDR3 length: 17 amino acids. In nucleotides, the CDR3 is TGTGCCAGCAGCTCGGGACGGGTCGGCGCGAGCACCGGGGAGCTGTTTTTT. Protein product: CASSSGRVGASTGELFF. Filled out from reference TRBV7-3 and TRBJ2-2, the complete variable domain reads GAGVSQTPSNKVTEKGKYVELRCDPISGHTALYWYRQSLGQGPEFLIYFQGTGAADDSGLPNDRFFAVRPEGSVSTLKIQRTERGDSAVYLCASSSGRVGASTGELFFGEGSRLTVL.

The V and J genes are TRBV3-1 and TRBJ1-1; D remains ambiguous. Trimming left V 2 bases short and J 6 bases short, with 10 bases between. CDR3 size: 13 residues. Germline assignment: CDR1 LGHDT and CDR2 YNNKEL (reference sequence). This chain's CDR3 is CASSQRTPAEAFF. In DNA form, the CDR3 reads TGTGCCAGCAGCCAACGGACCCCCGCTGAAGCTTTCTTT.

The chain is built from TRBV7-9 and TRBJ2-7; 7 bases agree with TRBD2. The V and J ends lost 6 bases and 3 bases, in that order; junction bases with no gene match: 8. There are 14 residues in the CDR3. Germline values: CDR1 SEHNR, CDR2 FQNEAQ (reference sequence). The CDR3 nucleotides read TGTGCCAGCAGTGGCGGGAGTGTCCTCTACGAGCAGTACTTC. It yields the protein CASSGGSVLYEQYF.

This sequence joins TRBV12-3 or TRBV12-4 and TRBJ2-1, with 7 bases that match TRBD2. V gave up 4 bases and J gave up 10 bases; unmatched junction bases: 7. The CDR3 sequence is 13 residues long. CDR3 sequence: CASSSSGIKEQFF. The DNA for the CDR3 is TGTGCCAGCAGTTCGAGCGGGATAAAGGAGCAGTTCTTC.

The chain couples TRBV10-3 to TRBJ2-1; D is perhaps TRBD2 (6 bases). V was trimmed by 4 bases and J by 7 bases, leaving 11 bases between them. Germline CDR1 and CDR2: ENHRY and SYGVKD. This CDR3 spans 13 amino acids. The CDR3 DNA reads as TGTGCCATCAGTGTTGGCGGGACGAATGAGCAGTTCTTC. As protein: CAISVGGTNEQFF.

The sample holds a few counts of this clonotype. The V call is TRBV27, the J call TRBJ2-1; 14 positions agree with TRBD2. V was clipped by 6 bases and J by 0 bases; unmatched bases: 13. The CDR3 length is 20 residues. Germline CDR1 is MNHEY and CDR2 is SMNVEV (reference sequence). The CDR3 DNA sequence: TGTGCCAGCAGCTATAGGACTAGCGGGAGGCTTAGCAGCTCCTACAATGAGCAGTTCTTC. Amino acid sequence: CASSYRTSGRLSSSYNEQFF.

The rearrangement uses TRBV7-9 and TRBJ2-3; 11 nucleotides match TRBD2. Germline V gene data show CDR1 as SEHNR and CDR2 as FQNEAQ (reference sequence). The CDR3 is 18 residues long. V trimming: 6 bases; J trimming: 0 bases; junction bases outside the gene matches: 11. The CDR3 DNA is TGTGCCAGCAGAAATACGGGACTAGCGGACCCTAGCACAGATACGCAGTATTTT. Translation: CASRNTGLADPSTDTQYF.

This chain links TRBV29-1 with TRBJ1-4, with D unclear. The CDR3 extends over 14 amino acids. Per germline, CDR1 SQVTM and CDR2 ANQGSEA. Deletions cut 4 bases from V and 0 bases from J, with 9 bases between. This CDR3 is CSVALGPTNEKLFF. CDR3 coding DNA: TGCAGCGTTGCTTTAGGGCCAACTAATGAAAAACTGTTTTTT.

This clonotype was seen a few times. CDR3 DNA: TGTGCCAGCAGTTTCCCAGGGGATATAACAGATACGCAGTATTTT. The encoded protein is CASSFPGDITDTQYF. V usage is TRBV12-3 or TRBV12-4 and J usage is TRBJ2-3; the D gene is possibly TRBD1 (6 bases). This CDR3 is 15 amino acids long. V was pared by 3 bases and J by 3 bases, with 13 bases between.

In its sample, this clonotype was seen a few times. The chain is built from TRBV6-5 and TRBJ2-7, with a tentative D call TRBD2 (5 bases). Germline CDR1 reads MNHEY; CDR2 reads SVGAGI. The CDR3 loop spans 14 amino acids. Trimming pared 7 bases from V and 0 bases from J, leaving 13 bases between. In DNA, the CDR3 is TGTGCCAGCACGCTCGCCCGGGGCTCCTACGAGCAGTACTTC. It yields the protein CASTLARGSYEQYF.

The V gene is TRBV15, the J gene TRBJ2-7, with 7 bases aligning to TRBD1. The germline V gene encodes CDR1 LNHNV and CDR2 YYDKDF (reference sequence). The CDR3 runs 13 residues. V dropped 1 base and J dropped 9; count of bases not matched to a gene: 6. The chain's CDR3 is CATSRAQQGRQYF. The CDR3 DNA is TGTGCCACCAGCAGAGCCCAACAGGGGCGGCAGTACTTC. Complete variable domain (other parts from reference TRBV15 and TRBJ2-7): DAMVIQNPRYQVTQFGKPVTLSCSQTLNHNVMYWYQQKSSQAPKLLFHYYDKDFNNEADTPDNFQSRRPNTSFCFLDIRSPGLGDTAMYLCATSRAQQGRQYFGPGTRLTVT.

The chain is built from TRBV27 and TRBJ2-1; 14 bases are shared with TRBD2. The V segment lost 7 bases and the J segment 9 bases; nucleotides outside the gene matches: 8. Germline CDR1 reads MNHEY; CDR2 reads SMNVEV (reference sequence). The CDR3 runs 15 residues. As DNA, the CDR3 is TGTGCCAGCATTACCGGGACTAGCGGGAGTGGTGAGCAGTTCTTC. It encodes CASITGTSGSGEQFF.

The count of this clonotype is one. V is TRBV7-8 and J is TRBJ2-7; possibly TRBD2 for D (5 bases). Germline V lookup: CDR1 SGHVS, CDR2 FQNEAQ. This CDR3 comprises 15 residues. V was trimmed by 1 base and J by 2 bases, leaving 12 bases between them. CDR3 coding DNA: TGTGCCAGCAGCTTAGAGAGGGTGTCTACCTACGAGCAGTACTTC. Translating it yields CASSLERVSTYEQYF.